A single sample is the source of the 30 T cell receptor beta chains below, sequenced in a study of blood T cell repertoires in COVID-19. Repertoires were generated with immunoSEQ multiplex PCR, while TCRdb's copy carries only in-frame clones and drops some. The table includes around 80,000 clones, approximately 78% detected once. Input material: peripheral blood. The receptor source for this set is a woman older than 75 with active or convalescent COVID-19.

The chain joins TRBV15 to TRBJ2-6; TRBD1 aligns across 8 bases. Germline CDR1 reads LNHNV; CDR2 reads YYDKDF (reference sequence). This CDR3 has 16 residues. J lost 2 bases, V lost 3 bases, and 3 bases had no gene match. CDR3 protein: CATSREQGAGANVLTF. The DNA for the CDR3 is TGTGCCACCAGCAGGGAACAGGGGGCTGGGGCCAACGTCCTGACTTTC.

This clone was recorded a few times. The V gene is TRBV19, the J gene TRBJ1-2; the D is unclear. The CDR3 runs to 15 residues. V lost 3 bases and J lost 4, with 15 bases in between. Per the germline V gene, CDR1 is LNHDA and CDR2 is SQIVND (reference sequence). The CDR3 region is CASSIIAASAYGYTF. The CDR3 DNA reads TGTGCCAGTAGTATCATCGCAGCGTCTGCCTATGGCTACACCTTC. The full variable domain, in which reference TRBV19 and TRBJ1-2 provide the parts outside the CDR3, is DGGITQSPKYLFRKEGQNVTLSCEQNLNHDAMYWYRQDPGQGLRLIYYSQIVNDFQKGDIAEGYSVSREKKESFPLTVTSAQKNPTAFYLCASSIIAASAYGYTFGSGTRLTVV.

This chain joins TRBV7-9 and TRBJ2-7, with D possibly TRBD2 on 7 matching bases. CDR3 length: 15 amino acids. Trimming took 2 bases from V and 2 from J, leaving 13 bases between them. The V gene's germline CDR1 is SEHNR and CDR2 FQNEAQ (reference sequence). This CDR3 reads CASSLKGGNTYEQYF. In nucleotides, the CDR3 is TGTGCCAGCAGCTTAAAGGGGGGGAACACCTACGAGCAGTACTTC.

The V and J genes are TRBV28 and TRBJ1-4; D call uncertain. V shed 6 bases and J shed 8 bases, with 19 bases lying between them. Germline V gives CDR1 MDHEN, CDR2 SYDVKM. This CDR3 has 15 amino acids. CDR3 amino acids: CASRLGQATGEKLFF. The CDR3 DNA reads as TGTGCCAGCAGACTGGGTCAGGCGACCGGAGAAAAACTGTTTTTT.

About this clone: Germline and junction disagree at one end, which may indicate a read error. This specimen includes other DNA sequences encoding the same CDR3. V is TRBV2 and J is TRBJ2-2; the match to TRBD2 covers 8 bases. Germline CDR1 is SNHLY and CDR2 is FYNNEI. The CDR3 totals 17 residues. This chain's CDR3 is CARTRDGGGGDTGELFF. In DNA, the CDR3 is TGCGCCCGCACCCGGGACGGGGGGGGCGGGGACACCGGGGAGCTGTTTTTT.

This clone has a single count. The chain employs TRBV15 and TRBJ1-5; D is perhaps TRBD1 (5 bases). Germline V gene data show CDR1 as LNHNV and CDR2 as YYDKDF (reference sequence). Trimming stripped 0 bases from V and 3 bases from J, with 15 bases between. CDR3 length: 17 residues. CDR3 DNA sequence: TGTGCCACCAGCAGAGATTTTGCGCAGGGCCCCAATCAGCCCCAGCATTTT. Its protein product is CATSRDFAQGPNQPQHF.

The chain joins TRBV7-2 to TRBJ2-4, with TRBD1 matching 7 bases. Germline V lookup: CDR1 SGHTA, CDR2 FQGNSA. The CDR3 length is 18 residues. The V segment lost 3 bases and the J segment 0 bases; nucleotides outside the gene matches: 11. CDR3 DNA: TGTGCCAGCAGCTTCGCATGGATACAGGGGCTAGCCAAAAACATTCAGTACTTC. Translated: CASSFAWIQGLAKNIQYF.

The chain is built from TRBV7-9 and TRBJ2-3, with 7 bases aligning to TRBD2. Trimming took 0 bases from V and 3 from J; bases not matched to a gene: 6. The CDR3 is 16 residues long. Looked up from germline, CDR1 is SEHNR and CDR2 is FQNEAQ (reference sequence). The DNA for the CDR3 is TGTGCCAGCAGCTTAGCGGCGGGAGTGGTAACAGATACGCAGTATTTT. This translates into CASSLAAGVVTDTQYF.

The V and J genes are TRBV28 and TRBJ2-7, with 7 bases lining up with TRBD1. Per germline, CDR1 MDHEN and CDR2 SYDVKM. The V and J ends lost 7 bases and 0 bases, in that order; junction bases with no gene match: 9. The CDR3 consists of 15 residues. The CDR3 bases are TGTGCCAGCAACCTAGGGACAGCGAGCTCCTACGAGCAGTACTTC. Encoded protein: CASNLGTASSYEQYF.

The V and J genes are TRBV5-1 and TRBJ2-3, with TRBD1 matching 10 bases. This CDR3 is 15 amino acids long. The germline V gene has CDR1 SGHRS and CDR2 YFSETQ. With 0 bases clipped from V and 5 bases from J, the junction kept 3 bases outside the gene matches. The chain's CDR3 is CASSLGTGGKDTQYF. The CDR3 DNA sequence: TGCGCCAGCAGCTTGGGGACAGGGGGGAAAGATACGCAGTATTTT.

The chain is built from TRBV10-3 and TRBJ2-3, with D unclear. V gave up 6 bases and J gave up 2 bases, with 12 bases separating them. Germline-derived CDR1 and CDR2 are ENHRY and SYGVKD. The CDR3 has 14 amino acids. The CDR3 coding sequence is TGTGCCATCAGAGATGCGGTAGACACAGATACGCAGTATTTT. Amino acid sequence: CAIRDAVDTDTQYF.

The chain links TRBV9 to TRBJ1-2; 10 nucleotides agree with TRBD1. CDR3 size: 15 residues. In germline, CDR1 is SGDLS, CDR2 YYNGEE. The V and J ends lost 4 bases and 7 bases, in that order; junction bases with no gene match: 10. The CDR3 region is CASSPRGQGLGGYTF. The CDR3, as DNA: TGTGCCAGCAGCCCCCGGGGACAGGGGCTTGGTGGCTACACCTTC.

J is TRBJ1-4 and V is TRBV19, with D perhaps TRBD1 (5 bases). V was cut by 5 bases and J by 0 bases, with 7 bases left in between. The CDR3 is 14 amino acids. Per germline, CDR1 LNHDA and CDR2 SQIVND (reference sequence). In DNA, the CDR3 is TGTGCCAGTAGTCCACAGGCAACTAATGAAAAACTGTTTTTT. As protein: CASSPQATNEKLFF.

The rearrangement links TRBV12-3 or TRBV12-4 to TRBJ2-5, with 8 nucleotides matching TRBD2. Trimming removed 6 bases from V and 3 bases from J; junction bases left unmatched: 3. CDR3 size: 13 residues. The CDR3 nucleotides are TGTGCCAGCAGCATAGCGGGGAAAGAGACCCAGTACTTC. This codes for CASSIAGKETQYF.

The chain employs TRBV19 and TRBJ1-4; D perhaps matches TRBD1 (6 bases). Germline lookup yields CDR1 LNHDA and CDR2 SQIVND (reference sequence). The CDR3 is 14 residues long. V lost 8 bases to trimming and J lost 13 bases, with 23 bases between them. CDR3 in amino acids: CASSAGTPATVLFF. The CDR3 nucleotides read TGTGCCAGTTCAGCCGGGACACCCGCGACGGTACTGTTTTTT.

This chain uses TRBV3-1 (or the pseudogene TRBV3-2) with TRBJ2-7, with a possible D match to TRBD2 (6 bases). In germline, CDR1 is LGHDT, CDR2 YNNKEL (reference sequence). CDR3 size: 13 residues. V gave up 1 base and J gave up 4 bases, with 8 bases separating them. The CDR3 region is CASSQVGGYEQYF. CDR3 nucleotide sequence: TGTGCCAGCAGCCAAGTGGGAGGATACGAGCAGTACTTC.

V usage is TRBV6-2 or TRBV6-3 and J usage is TRBJ2-7; TRBD2 matches at 7 bases. Germline V gives CDR1 MNHEY, CDR2 SVGEGT. The CDR3 totals 13 residues. V dropped 2 bases and J dropped 6; count of bases not matched to a gene: 4. CDR3 amino acids: CASSYAQRGEQYF. As DNA, the CDR3 is TGTGCCAGCAGTTACGCCCAGCGGGGCGAGCAGTACTTC.

This sequence joins TRBV18 and TRBJ1-1, with 10 bases identical to TRBD1. Looked up from germline, CDR1 is KGHSH and CDR2 is LQKENI. This CDR3 has 14 residues. Trimming cost V 6 bases and J 4 bases; bases outside gene matches: 5. The chain's CDR3 is CASSWDRGSTEAFF. DNA of the CDR3: TGTGCCAGCTCCTGGGACAGGGGTAGCACTGAAGCTTTCTTT.

This clone was found once. The chain uses TRBV18 and TRBJ2-2; D perhaps matches TRBD1 (6 bases). The CDR3 length is 15 residues. Trimming pared 1 base from V and 6 bases from J, leaving 12 bases between. Germline V gene sequence: CDR1 KGHSH, CDR2 LQKENI. CDR3 amino acids: CASSPRQGQAGELFF. The CDR3 DNA sequence: TGTGCCAGCTCACCACGCCAGGGGCAGGCCGGGGAGCTGTTTTTT. The full variable domain, in which reference TRBV18 and TRBJ2-2 provide the parts outside the CDR3, is NAGVMQNPRHLVRRRGQEARLRCSPMKGHSHVYWYRQLPEEGLKFMVYLQKENIIDESGMPKERFSAEFPKEGPSILRIQQVVRGDSAAYFCASSPRQGQAGELFFGEGSRLTVL.

This clone showed up just once. This chain joins TRBV30 and TRBJ2-7; the match to TRBD2 covers 12 bases. There are 13 residues in the CDR3. The V segment lost 3 bases and the J segment 4 bases; nucleotides outside the gene matches: 1. Germline lookup yields CDR1 GTSNPN and CDR2 SVGIG (reference sequence). The CDR3 nucleotides are TGTGCCTGGAGGACTAGCGGGAGTTACGAGCAGTACTTC. Translating gives CAWRTSGSYEQYF.

The gene calls are TRBV3-1 (or the pseudogene TRBV3-2) and TRBJ2-7, with 8 bases identical to TRBD2. V lost 1 base and J lost 2; bases outside the gene matches: 4. The CDR3 sequence is 15 residues long. The germline V gene encodes CDR1 LGHDT and CDR2 YNNKEL (reference sequence). The CDR3 loop reads CASSQVAGSTYEQYF. CDR3 in DNA: TGTGCCAGCAGCCAAGTAGCGGGGAGTACCTACGAGCAGTACTTC.

This sequence joins TRBV6-6 and TRBJ2-3; 7 nucleotides line up with TRBD2. V shed 7 bases and J 1 base; nucleotides not matched to a gene: 8. The CDR3 spans 15 residues. Per germline, CDR1 MNHNY and CDR2 SVGAGI (reference sequence). CDR3 nucleotides: TGTGCCAGCACCGACCGGGAGGCAGGCACAGATACGCAGTATTTT. Residues: CASTDREAGTDTQYF.

The genes are TRBV24-1 and TRBJ2-5, with 7 bases fitting TRBD1. V was pared by 9 bases and J by 2 bases, with 14 bases of the junction left unmatched. Germline CDR1 is KGHDR and CDR2 is SFDVKD. This CDR3 contains 16 residues. CDR3 residues: CATGLDRAGGQETQYF. The CDR3, as DNA: TGTGCCACCGGTTTAGACAGGGCTGGGGGTCAAGAGACCCAGTACTTC.

V usage is TRBV27 and J usage is TRBJ1-5, with D unresolved. CDR3 length: 16 residues. The V end lost 0 bases, the J end lost 0 bases, and 9 bases lay between the germline ends. In germline, CDR1 is MNHEY, CDR2 SMNVEV (reference sequence). In DNA, the CDR3 is TGTGCCAGCAGTTTATCAGGAGGGTATAGCAATCAGCCCCAGCATTTT. Translation: CASSLSGGYSNQPQHF.

The genes are TRBV7-8 and TRBJ2-1, with TRBD1 matching over 7 bases. This CDR3 has 14 residues. CDR1 is SGHVS and CDR2 is FQNEAQ in the germline V gene. Losses at the gene ends were 5 bases for V and 3 bases for J; bases not matched to a gene: 4. The CDR3 is CASSPTGDYNEQFF. CDR3 DNA: TGTGCCAGCAGCCCAACAGGGGACTACAATGAGCAGTTCTTC.

The rearrangement joins TRBV21-1 to TRBJ1-2. TRBV21-1 is designated a pseudogene. The CDR3 contains 12 residues. The DNA for the CDR3 is TGTGCCAGCGTGGTAGGGAGCTATGGCTACACCTTC. This codes for CASVVGSYGYTF.

This sequence joins TRBV18 and TRBJ2-7; 15 bases are a match to TRBD2. CDR3 length equals 14 residues. The V segment lost 6 bases and the J segment 5 bases; nucleotides outside the gene matches: 2. CDR1 and CDR2 from the germline V gene are KGHSH and LQKENI. CDR3 nucleotide sequence: TGTGCCAGCTCGCGGACTAGCGGGAGGGACGAGCAGTACTTC. Its translation: CASSRTSGRDEQYF.

The rearrangement joins TRBV7-9 to TRBJ2-7; 9 positions agree with TRBD1. V gave up 5 bases and J gave up 0 bases; unmatched junction bases: 5. The CDR3 has 15 amino acids. Germline values: CDR1 SEHNR, CDR2 FQNEAQ (reference sequence). In nucleotides, the CDR3 is TGTGCCAGCAGCACGGACAGGGGCGTCTCCTACGAGCAGTACTTC. Translating it yields CASSTDRGVSYEQYF.

As DNA, the CDR3 is TGTGCCAGCAGCCATAGGCGGGAGGGGACCGGGGAGCTGTTTTTT. This gives the protein CASSHRREGTGELFF. The J gene is TRBJ2-2, the V gene TRBV7-2, with 9 bases identical to TRBD2. Germline V gene lookup returns CDR1 SGHTA and CDR2 FQGNSA. The CDR3 has 15 residues. J gave up 5 bases and V 5 bases, and 6 bases lay outside the gene matches. The full variable domain, with the rest looked up from reference TRBV7-2 and TRBJ2-2, is GAGVSQSPSNKVTEKGKDVELRCDPISGHTALYWYRQSLGQGLEFLIYFQGNSAPDKSGLPSDRFSAERTGGSVSTLTIQRTQQEDSAVYLCASSHRREGTGELFFGEGSRLTVL.

The chain combines TRBV5-1 with TRBJ1-1; D remains unclear. CDR3 length equals 12 residues. Trimming took off 2 bases at V and 11 bases at J, with 13 bases between the two ends. The germline V gene encodes CDR1 SGHRS and CDR2 YFSETQ. CDR3 sequence (DNA): TGCGCCAGCAGCTTTTCAGGCCGTGAGGCTTTCTTT. Protein: CASSFSGREAFF.